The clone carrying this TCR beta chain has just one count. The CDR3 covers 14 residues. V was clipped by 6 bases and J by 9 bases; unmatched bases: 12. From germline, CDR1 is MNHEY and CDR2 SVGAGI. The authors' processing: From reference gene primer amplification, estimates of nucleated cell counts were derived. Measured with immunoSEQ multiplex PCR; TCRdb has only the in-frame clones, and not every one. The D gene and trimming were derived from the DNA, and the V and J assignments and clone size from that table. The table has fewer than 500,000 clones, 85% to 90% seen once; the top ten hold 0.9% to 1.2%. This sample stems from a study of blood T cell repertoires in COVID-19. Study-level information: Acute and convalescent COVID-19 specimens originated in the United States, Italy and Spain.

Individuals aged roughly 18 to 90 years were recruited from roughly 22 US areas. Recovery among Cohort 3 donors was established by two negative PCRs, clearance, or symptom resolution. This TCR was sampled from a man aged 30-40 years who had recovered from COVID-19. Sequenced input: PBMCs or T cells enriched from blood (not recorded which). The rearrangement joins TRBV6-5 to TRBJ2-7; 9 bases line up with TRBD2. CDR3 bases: TGTGCCAGCAGAAAAAATAGCGGGAGAAATGGGCAGTACTTC. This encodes CASRKNSGRNGQYF.